This T cell receptor beta chain stems from a study of T cell repertoires in cytomegalovirus infection (dated by TCRdb to the late 2010s). Regarding the study in general: Because public TCR beta signatures pointed to carriage of CMV infection together with the matching HLA type, the HLA type of each donor mattered for the analysis.

What the research found in general, with its limitations: The ex vivo response was dominated by HLA-C-restricted CMV-specific TCR beta clonotypes, which also provided the single most frequent clonotype in two of eight donors. Carriers of CMV infection plus the relevant HLA type were discriminated by the cumulative frequency of public TCR beta family members in the study cohort and in an independent approximately 350-donor cohort.

The sequencer listed for this sample is Illumina HiSeq 1500. The public reads were run again by TCRdb, first through fastp at Q25 and then through MiXCR, and only productive beta chains were kept. Rows with one shared CDR3 protein collapse into an entry with the most common genes and DNA. This sample comprises about 300,000 distinct CDR3 sequences, about 26% of them detected only once. Of the sample, over 11% is held by the ten largest clones. V is cut by 6 bases and J by 6 bases, and the space between the germline ends is 15 bases. The CDR1 and CDR2 encoded by the germline V gene are SGHTA and FQGNSA. The CDR3 runs 14 residues from the cysteine to the phenylalanine. Just the 42-base CDR3 DNA is kept, in frame starting at base 1. This clonotype was seen only a few times. The antigen it binds to is not known. Per-base qualities were not stored, and no clone one base away is much larger.

Input material: PBMCs. The TCR was taken from a human donor in good health (CMV status not recorded). Some clones in this sample may be carry-over from other donors' samples. The chain couples TRBV7-2 to TRBJ1-5; a weak D assignment points to TRBD1 (6 bases agree). The nucleotides read TGTGCCAGCAGGTGGAACAGGGTGGGTCAGCCCCAGCATTTT. Its coded protein is CASRWNRVGQPQHF.